The T cell receptor (beta chain) under discussion was sequenced for a study of blood T cell repertoires in COVID-19. Study as a whole: Sites across the United States, Italy and Spain contributed samples from acute and convalescent COVID-19. T cells, B-cell-depleted T cells, or PBMCs supplied cDNA or gDNA.

Germline V lookup: CDR1 ENHRY, CDR2 SYGVKD. The CDR3 totals 14 residues. V was pared by 4 bases and J by 4 bases, with 13 bases between. As originally analysed: Estimation of nucleated cell counts relied on the amplification of reference gene primers. Sequencing was performed with immunoSEQ multiplex PCR; in TCRdb, only in-frame clones are kept and a portion is missing. D and trimming come from the DNA, and the V and J calls and clone size come from that table. The sample contains under 70,000 clones, around nine tenths of which appear only once. The sequencing input was peripheral blood. The sequence was obtained from a man aged 45-65 years with acute or convalescent COVID-19. The rearrangement joins TRBV10-3 to TRBJ1-1, with D unresolved. The CDR3 DNA is TGTGCCATCAGTGGTCCAGAAGCGGGCACTGAAGCTTTCTTT. Amino acid sequence: CAISGPEAGTEAFF.